The rows below give T cell receptor beta chains drawn from one sample of a study of blood T cells in healthy people across ages. MiXCR, applied by TCRdb to the 5' RACE reads, yields one record per CDR3 protein. This table has approximately 850,000 distinct CDR3 sequences, roughly 44% appearing once. Sequenced input: blood. The receptors derive from a man aged 55-75 years in good health. Each CDR3 is given with its conserved first and last residue. The D gene is left open where the match is weak. The size entry is marked missing in some rows and otherwise reads once, few, many or a size class.

>TRBV10-3|TRBD2|TRBJ2-5|many
CAISFSGANQETQYF
TGTGCCATCAGTTTTAGCGGGGCAAACCAAGAGACCCAGTACTTC
>TRBV20-1|TRBD2|TRBJ2-1|NA
CSARDREGEQFF
TGCAGTGCTAGAGATCGGGAGGGTGAGCAGTTCTTC
>TRBV5-5|NA|TRBJ1-2|few
CASSGDNSNYGYTF
TGTGCCAGCAGCGGGGACAACTCGAACTATGGCTACACCTTC
>TRBV11-2|NA|TRBJ1-4|NA
CASSLAPAANEKLFF
TGTGCCAGCAGCTTAGCTCCGGCGGCTAATGAAAAACTGTTTTTT
>TRBV20-1|TRBD2|TRBJ2-7|NA
CSARGLAGTYYEQYF
TGCAGTGCTAGGGGACTAGCGGGGACGTACTACGAGCAGTACTTC
>TRBV29-1|NA|TRBJ2-1|few
CSVGQSNNEQFF
TGCAGCGTTGGACAGTCTAACAATGAGCAGTTCTTC
>TRBV20-1|NA|TRBJ1-5|many
CSARRGEQPQHF
TGCAGTGCTCGGAGGGGTGAACAGCCCCAGCATTTT
>TRBV12-3/TRBV12-4|NA|TRBJ1-4|few
CASSLALNKGEKLFF
TGTGCCAGCAGTTTAGCGCTTAACAAGGGGGAAAAACTGTTTTTT
>TRBV4-1|NA|TRBJ2-7|NA
CASSQEGMGVEQYF
TGCGCCAGCAGCCAAGAGGGGATGGGGGTCGAGCAGTACTTC
>TRBV20-1|NA|TRBJ2-1|NA
CSARDHGRGGGNEQFF
TGCAGTGCTAGAGATCATGGCAGGGGGGGAGGCAATGAGCAGTTCTTC
>TRBV9|NA|TRBJ2-7|NA
CASSSLSGYEQYF
TGTGCCAGCAGCTCCCTATCGGGGTACGAGCAGTACTTC
>TRBV20-1|NA|TRBJ2-7|few
CSAGAVSYEQYF
TGCAGTGCCGGGGCCGTGTCCTACGAGCAGTACTTC
>TRBV28|TRBD2|TRBJ2-7|NA
CASKPRAGGYYEQYF
TGTGCCAGCAAACCCCGTGCGGGGGGCTACTACGAGCAGTACTTC
>TRBV6-5|NA|TRBJ2-1|NA
CASSRPGILYNEQFF
TGTGCCAGTTCGCGGCCTGGGATACTCTACAATGAGCAGTTCTTC
>TRBV20-1|NA|TRBJ2-1|NA
CGAGDLGGNVRHEQFF
TGCGGTGCTGGAGATCTCGGGGGAAACGTTAGGCATGAGCAGTTCTTC
>TRBV29-1|NA|TRBJ1-1|NA
CSAAGRGGPNTEAFF
TGCAGCGCCGCGGGTCGGGGGGGGCCGAACACTGAAGCTTTCTTT
>TRBV11-2|TRBD1|TRBJ2-6|NA
CASRGQETSGANVLTF
TGTGCCAGCAGGGGACAGGAAACTTCTGGGGCCAACGTCCTGACTTTC
>TRBV11-3|TRBD2|TRBJ2-1|few
CVSAVRAGEYNEQFF
TGTGTCTCAGCAGTTAGAGCGGGGGAGTACAATGAGCAGTTCTTC
>TRBV7-2|TRBD1|TRBJ1-6|NA
CASSVTGTDNSPLHF
TGTGCCAGCAGCGTAACCGGGACAGATAATTCACCCCTCCACTTT